The T cell receptor (beta chain) described here comes from a study of cytomegalovirus exposure and HLA in healthy donors. The V end was cut by 5 bases, the J end by 6 bases, with 10 bases between. Germline V gene lookup returns CDR1 MNHNY and CDR2 SVGAGI (reference sequence). The CDR3 is made up of 13 amino acids. Notes on the study in general: The study put under 200 TCR beta chains on its list as cytomegalovirus-associated.

The protocol was immunoSEQ multiplex PCR, while the TCRdb copy is restricted to in-frame clones and leaves out a portion. This table has fewer than 140,000 clones, 88% appearing once. In its sample, this clone was seen once. Its target is not known. The sample comprised PBMCs. J is TRBJ2-2 and V is TRBV6-6; perhaps TRBD1 as D (6 bases). This receptor was taken from a woman under 30 in good health and CMV-seropositive. The CDR3 is CASSPQGPGELFF. DNA for the CDR3: TGTGCCAGCAGTCCGCAGGGGCCCGGGGAGCTGTTTTTT.